This T cell receptor (beta chain) comes out of a study of cytomegalovirus exposure and HLA in healthy donors. Study-level background: Falling in the Caucasian-associated ancestry cluster were 81% of under 500 genotyped donors.

Those who donated were healthy bone marrow donors. Primers included in the PCR were 60 Vbeta and 13 Jbeta primers. Using immunoSEQ multiplex PCR, the repertoire was profiled, and TCRdb retains in-frame clones only, with some absent. Here the sample spans roughly 120,000 clones, around four fifths being singletons. The germline gives CDR1 WSHSY, CDR2 SAAADI. The V gene lost 3 bases and the J gene lost 7 bases, with 7 bases spanning the gap. The CDR3 is made up of 12 amino acids. Sequenced material: PBMCs. The sequence derives from a male donor in good health and CMV-seropositive. The chain employs TRBV10-2 and TRBJ2-1; D is ambiguous. CDR3 loop: CASSDPLNEQFF. For the CDR3, the DNA is TGCGCCAGCAGTGACCCCTTGAATGAGCAGTTCTTC.